This is a list of T cell receptor beta chains from one sample in a study of CD8+CD57+ T cells in acquired aplastic anemia. TCRdb independently ran MiXCR on the reads; one entry per CDR3 protein. The repertoire holds 150,000 to 200,000 distinct CDR3 sequences, 48% seen once, with more than 1.5% in the top ten. Sequencing was performed on sorted CD4+, CD8+, or CD8+CD57+ T cells (not recorded which) from PBMCs. The receptors come from a human donor with aplastic anemia. CDR3s include the opening cysteine and the closing phenylalanine or tryptophan. Each record gives: V gene, CDR3 length, CDR3 protein.

TRBV5-1	15	CASSFSPGANTEAFF
TRBV20-1	14	CSAEDLIGYNEQFF
TRBV10-3	14	CAIRWTSGGLEQYF
TRBV12-3/TRBV12-4	14	CASRQAGVSYEQYF
TRBV10-3	14	CATSTGLAGDEQYF
TRBV24-1	16	CATSDLGGGPQEAQYF
TRBV7-2	18	CASSPFPTGGVAKNIQYF
TRBV19	16	CASSVTGFSGANVLTF
TRBV20-1	12	CSARDLGETQYF
TRBV6-1	16	CASSARQGSSNWEQFF
TRBV19	14	CASSGQVNSYEQYF
TRBV19	14	CATTSRDRYQPQHF
TRBV3-1	12	CASSPQTDTQYF
TRBV20-1	12	CSAEDRREGYTF
TRBV4-2	14	CASTSGGLSYEQYF
TRBV18	16	CASSQGQGASVKTQYF
TRBV4-2	15	CASSQQGHRGYGYTF
TRBV20-1	13	CSARVGPTYEQYF
TRBV2	15	CASRVDLAGNTEAFF
TRBV19	15	CASSIDLSGYQPQHF
TRBV20-1	14	CSAELSSGSDEQYF
TRBV10-2	13	CASSLDRDNEQFF
TRBV7-2	14	CASSLTSGVNEQFF
TRBV24-1	19	CAASDPGTSGVLGFDEQYF
TRBV2	14	CASSEPGADEKLFF
TRBV7-2	15	CASSPPPGAPGGYTF
TRBV7-8	14	CASSPEDVSNEQFF
TRBV25-1	15	CASSEPGTGGYGYTF
TRBV27	14	CASSPSGRAHEQYF
TRBV20-1	17	CSANKKGRQGPYNEQFF
TRBV7-3	13	CASSFDSNYGYTF
TRBV24-1	15	CATSELTGGGYGYTF
TRBV29-1	14	CSASSGRWNYGYTF
TRBV20-1	13	CSAETGGTYEQYF
TRBV10-3	14	CAISRGSSNQPQHF
TRBV20-1	14	CSCRGQGNFYEQYF
TRBV7-9	13	CAAAPAFRETQYF
TRBV7-2	14	CASSFTPVGQPQHF
TRBV27	14	CASSSSGNTGELFF
TRBV2	15	CASRIQTANTGELFF
TRBV12-3/TRBV12-4	14	CASSLMPVLYGYTF
TRBV5-6	14	CASSLATTFGGYTF
TRBV20-1	12	CSASGGLYGYTF
TRBV5-5	14	CASSPAWPAYEQYF
TRBV11-1	15	CASTKTYDRYNEQFF
TRBV6-2/TRBV6-3	16	CASSGPGVAGVDERYF
TRBV20-1	14	CSAPRQGSYNEQFF
TRBV29-1	11	CSVENTGELFF